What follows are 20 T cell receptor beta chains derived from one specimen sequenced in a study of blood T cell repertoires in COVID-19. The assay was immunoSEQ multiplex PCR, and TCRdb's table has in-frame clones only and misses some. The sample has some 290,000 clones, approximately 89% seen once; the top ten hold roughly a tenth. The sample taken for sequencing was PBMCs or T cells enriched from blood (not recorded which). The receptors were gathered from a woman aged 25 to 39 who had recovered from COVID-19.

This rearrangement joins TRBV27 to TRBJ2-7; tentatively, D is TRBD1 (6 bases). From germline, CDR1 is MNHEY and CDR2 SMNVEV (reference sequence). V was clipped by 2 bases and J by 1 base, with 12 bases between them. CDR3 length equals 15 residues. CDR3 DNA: TGTGCCAGCAGTTTACAGGGGCCGTTGTCCTACGAGCAGTACTTC. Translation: CASSLQGPLSYEQYF.

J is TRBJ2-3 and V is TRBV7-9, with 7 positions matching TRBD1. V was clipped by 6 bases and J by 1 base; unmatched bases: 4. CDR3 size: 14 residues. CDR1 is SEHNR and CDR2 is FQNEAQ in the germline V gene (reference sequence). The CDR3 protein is CASSKGQGTDTQYF. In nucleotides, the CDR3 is TGTGCCAGCAGTAAAGGACAGGGCACAGATACGCAGTATTTT.

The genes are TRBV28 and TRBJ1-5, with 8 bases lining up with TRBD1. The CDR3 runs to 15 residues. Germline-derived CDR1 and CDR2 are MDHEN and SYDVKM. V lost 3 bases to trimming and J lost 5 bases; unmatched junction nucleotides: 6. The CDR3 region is CASSLTGQGDQPQHF. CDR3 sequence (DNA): TGTGCCAGCAGTTTGACCGGACAGGGCGATCAGCCCCAGCATTTT. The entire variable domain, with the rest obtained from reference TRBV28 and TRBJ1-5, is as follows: DVKVTQSSRYLVKRTGEKVFLECVQDMDHENMFWYRQDPGLGLRLIYFSYDVKMKEKGDIPEGYSVSREKKERFSLILESASTNQTSMYLCASSLTGQGDQPQHFGDGTRLSIL.

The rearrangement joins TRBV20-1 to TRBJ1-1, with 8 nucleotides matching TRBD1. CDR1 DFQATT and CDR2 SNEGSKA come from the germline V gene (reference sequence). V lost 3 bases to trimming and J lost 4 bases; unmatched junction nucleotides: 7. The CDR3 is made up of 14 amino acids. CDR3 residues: CSASGDTGGTEAFF. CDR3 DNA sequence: TGCAGTGCTAGTGGGGACACAGGGGGCACTGAAGCTTTCTTT.

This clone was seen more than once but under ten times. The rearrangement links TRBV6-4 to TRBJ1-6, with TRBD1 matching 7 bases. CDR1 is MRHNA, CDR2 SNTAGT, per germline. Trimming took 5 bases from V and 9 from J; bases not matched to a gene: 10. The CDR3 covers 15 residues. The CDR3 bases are TGTGCCAGCAGTCCTGTCCAGGGGGGCGGTTCACCCCTCCACTTT. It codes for CASSPVQGGGSPLHF.

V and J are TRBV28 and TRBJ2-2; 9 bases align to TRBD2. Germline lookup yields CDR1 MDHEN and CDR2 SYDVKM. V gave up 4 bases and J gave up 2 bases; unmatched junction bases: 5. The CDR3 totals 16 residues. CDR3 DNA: TGTGCCAGCAGTTCTCCGGGACTAGCTAACACCGGGGAGCTGTTTTTT. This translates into CASSSPGLANTGELFF.

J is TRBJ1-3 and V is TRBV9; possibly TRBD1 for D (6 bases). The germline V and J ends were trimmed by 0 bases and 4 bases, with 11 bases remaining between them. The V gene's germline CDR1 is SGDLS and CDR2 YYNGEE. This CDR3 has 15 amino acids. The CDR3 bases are TGTGCCAGCAGCGTAGACCAGGGGCCCGGAAACACCATATATTTT. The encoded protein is CASSVDQGPGNTIYF.

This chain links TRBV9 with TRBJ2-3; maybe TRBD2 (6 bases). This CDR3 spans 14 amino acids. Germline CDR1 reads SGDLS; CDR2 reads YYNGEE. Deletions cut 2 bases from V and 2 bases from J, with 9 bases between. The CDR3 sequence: CASSVGGTTDTQYF. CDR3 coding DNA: TGTGCCAGCAGCGTTGGGGGGACCACAGATACGCAGTATTTT.

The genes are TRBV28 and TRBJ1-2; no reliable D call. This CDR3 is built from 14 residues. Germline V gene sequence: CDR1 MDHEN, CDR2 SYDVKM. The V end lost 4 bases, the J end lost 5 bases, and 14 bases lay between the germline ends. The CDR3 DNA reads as TGTGCCAGCAGTTCCCCCCCGGCCAGGTATGGCTACACCTTC. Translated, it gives CASSSPPARYGYTF.

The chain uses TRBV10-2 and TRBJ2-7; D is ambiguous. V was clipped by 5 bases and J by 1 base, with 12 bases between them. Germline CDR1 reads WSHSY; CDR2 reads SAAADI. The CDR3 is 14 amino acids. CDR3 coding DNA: TGCGCCAGCAGTTCGCGAGCTTATTCCTACGAGCAGTACTTC. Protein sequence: CASSSRAYSYEQYF.

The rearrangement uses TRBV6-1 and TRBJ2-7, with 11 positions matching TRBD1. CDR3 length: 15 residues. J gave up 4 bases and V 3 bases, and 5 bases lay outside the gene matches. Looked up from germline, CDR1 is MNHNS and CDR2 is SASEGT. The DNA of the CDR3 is TGTGCCAGCAGTGAGTTGGGGACAGGGGGTTACGAGCAGTACTTC. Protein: CASSELGTGGYEQYF.

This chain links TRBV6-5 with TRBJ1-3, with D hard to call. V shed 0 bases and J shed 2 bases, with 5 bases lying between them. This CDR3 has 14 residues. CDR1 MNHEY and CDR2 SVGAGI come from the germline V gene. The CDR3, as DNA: TGTGCCAGCAGTTACTCGACACCTGGAAACACCATATATTTT. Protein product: CASSYSTPGNTIYF.

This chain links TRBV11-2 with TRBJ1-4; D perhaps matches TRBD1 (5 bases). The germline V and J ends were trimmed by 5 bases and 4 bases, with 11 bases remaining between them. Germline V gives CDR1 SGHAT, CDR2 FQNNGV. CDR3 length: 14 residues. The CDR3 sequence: CASSPRQNNEKLFF. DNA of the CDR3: TGTGCCAGCAGCCCACGACAGAATAATGAAAAACTGTTTTTT.

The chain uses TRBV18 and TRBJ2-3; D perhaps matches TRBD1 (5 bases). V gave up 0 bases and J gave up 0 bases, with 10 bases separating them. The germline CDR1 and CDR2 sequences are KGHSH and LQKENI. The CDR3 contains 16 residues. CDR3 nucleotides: TGTGCCAGCTCACCACCGTGGGGCGGAAGCACAGATACGCAGTATTTT. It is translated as CASSPPWGGSTDTQYF.

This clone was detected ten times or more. CDR3 DNA sequence: TGTGCCAGCAGCTTAGATTCGTCCTCCGGGTGGAACTATGGCTACACCTTC. It specifies CASSLDSSSGWNYGYTF. This chain uses TRBV11-2 with TRBJ1-2; D remains unclear. V lost 0 bases, J lost 2 bases, and 16 bases lay in between. The CDR3 is made up of 17 amino acids. Germline assignment: CDR1 SGHAT and CDR2 FQNNGV.

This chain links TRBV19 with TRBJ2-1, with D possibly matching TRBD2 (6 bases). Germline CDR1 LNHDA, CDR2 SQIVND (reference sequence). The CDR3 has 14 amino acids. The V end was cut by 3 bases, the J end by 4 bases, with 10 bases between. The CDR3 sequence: CASSIPSAYNEQFF. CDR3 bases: TGTGCCAGTAGTATCCCTAGCGCATACAATGAGCAGTTCTTC.

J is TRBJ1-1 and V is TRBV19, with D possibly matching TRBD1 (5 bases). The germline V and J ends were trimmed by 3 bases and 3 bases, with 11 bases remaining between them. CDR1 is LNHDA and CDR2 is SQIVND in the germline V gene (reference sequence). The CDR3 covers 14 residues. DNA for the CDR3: TGTGCCAGTAGTATGGGGGAGGGACACACTGAAGCTTTCTTT. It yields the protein CASSMGEGHTEAFF.

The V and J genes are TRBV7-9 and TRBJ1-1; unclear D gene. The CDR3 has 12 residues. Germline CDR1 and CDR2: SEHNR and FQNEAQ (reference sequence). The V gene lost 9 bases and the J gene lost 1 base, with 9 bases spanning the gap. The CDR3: CASRAGNTEAFF. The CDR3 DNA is TGTGCCAGTAGAGCGGGGAACACTGAAGCTTTCTTT.

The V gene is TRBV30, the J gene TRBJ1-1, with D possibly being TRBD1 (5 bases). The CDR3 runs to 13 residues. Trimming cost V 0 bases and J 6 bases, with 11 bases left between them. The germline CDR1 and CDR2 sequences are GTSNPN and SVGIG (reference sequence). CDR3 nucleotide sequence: TGTGCCTGGAGTGTACCGGGGGGGGCTGAAGCTTTCTTT. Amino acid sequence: CAWSVPGGAEAFF. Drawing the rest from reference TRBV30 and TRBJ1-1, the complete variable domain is SQTIHQWPATLVQPVGSPLSLECTVEGTSNPNLYWYRQAAGRGLQLLFYSVGIGQISSEVPQNLSASRPQDRQFILSSKKLLLSDSGFYLCAWSVPGGAEAFFGQGTRLTVV.

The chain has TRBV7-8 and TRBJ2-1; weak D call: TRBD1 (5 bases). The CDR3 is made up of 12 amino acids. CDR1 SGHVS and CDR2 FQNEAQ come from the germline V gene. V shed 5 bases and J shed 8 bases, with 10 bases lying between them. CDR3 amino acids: CASSHQGYEQFF. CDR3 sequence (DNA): TGTGCCAGCAGCCACCAGGGCTATGAGCAGTTCTTC.